The following is a T cell receptor beta chain sequence with its context. Antigen unknown. A much larger clone differs by one base, so this may be a read error. RNA was extracted from bulk tissue without any cell sorting. Newly diagnosed lung cancer patients had thoracic surgery in China, August–November 2014, without prior chemotherapy. The sample comes from a study of tumor and adjacent non-tumor tissue in lung cancer. TCRbeta libraries were built with three rounds of nested PCR, modified from ARM-PCR. TCRdb ran MiXCR on the multiplex PCR reads and lists one entry per CDR3 protein. Of fewer than 85,000 distinct CDR3 sequences listed, roughly 80% were seen once; the top ten hold approximately 12%. Germline CDR1 SNHLY, CDR2 FYNNEI. CDR3 length: 15 residues. General observations from the study: Compared with tumor, normal lung showed significantly lower TCR diversity. Shorter survival was associated with higher TCR diversity in tumors. Tumor repertoires had a smaller top 100 clone share than normal lung.

The chain joins TRBV2 to TRBJ1-5; TRBD1 is a possible D gene (6 bases). This clonotype originated in a woman aged 45-65 years with non-small cell lung cancer. The sequenced sample consisted of lung tumor tissue. CDR3 nucleotides: TGTGCCAGCAGTGAAGTATGGGGGCACCAGCAGCCCCGGCATTTT. The encoded protein is CASSEVWGHQQPRHF.